The 30 T cell receptor beta chains in this list originate from one sample, sequenced in a study of blood T cell repertoires in COVID-19 (dated by TCRdb to the early 2020s). Library generation was performed with the immunoSEQ multiplex PCR assay. TCRdb took this table from immuneACCESS and kept in-frame rearrangements with V and J called. Such tables lack part of the clones; where checked against another copy, unresolved V genes explain under half of the gap, and the rest is unexplained. For this sample the table gives some 300,000 clones, of which around nine tenths were detected only once. Around 1.9% of the sample belongs to the ten largest clones. Sample: peripheral blood. These receptors all come from a woman aged 25 to 45 with COVID-19, enrolled during active disease.

The gene calls are TRBV18 and TRBJ1-2; the D is unclear. CDR3 length equals 13 residues. Germline V gene data show CDR1 as KGHSH and CDR2 as LQKENI. The V gene lost 6 bases and the J gene lost 3 bases, with 11 bases spanning the gap. The CDR3, as DNA: TGTGCCAGCTCCACCCTGGCAGACTATGGCTACACCTTC. It specifies CASSTLADYGYTF.

This chain connects TRBV3-1 (or the pseudogene TRBV3-2) to TRBJ1-4; 9 nucleotides align to TRBD1. There are 15 residues in the CDR3. V dropped 3 bases and J dropped 5; count of bases not matched to a gene: 4. Germline V lookup: CDR1 LGHDT, CDR2 YNNKEL (reference sequence). The CDR3 loop is CASSQNDRGNEKLFF. The CDR3 bases are TGTGCCAGCAGCCAGAACGACAGGGGGAATGAAAAACTGTTTTTT.

V is TRBV7-9 and J is TRBJ1-4, with D possibly TRBD1 on 6 matching bases. The CDR3 runs to 16 residues. Germline V gene sequence: CDR1 SEHNR, CDR2 FQNEAQ (reference sequence). Trimming took off 5 bases at V and 7 bases at J, with 20 bases between the two ends. CDR3 sequence: CASSAREGVIGEKLFF. CDR3 bases: TGTGCCAGCAGCGCCCGCGAGGGGGTTATTGGTGAAAAACTGTTTTTT.

The genes are TRBV7-2 and TRBJ1-1; 8 bases agree with TRBD1. CDR1 and CDR2 (germline): SGHTA, FQGNSA. The length of the CDR3 is 14 residues. The V gene end was trimmed by 4 bases and the J gene end by 1 base; junction bases not matched to a gene: 2. CDR3 protein: CASSSQGANTEAFF. In DNA, the CDR3 is TGTGCCAGCAGCTCCCAGGGGGCGAACACTGAAGCTTTCTTT.

This clone was found a few times. The chain has TRBV29-1 and TRBJ1-1; D is undetermined. The V end lost 4 bases, the J end lost 5 bases, and 8 bases lay between the germline ends. The CDR3 is 11 residues long. Germline CDR1 reads SQVTM; CDR2 reads ANQGSEA. The CDR3 sequence is CSVGRLTEAFF. CDR3 sequence (DNA): TGCAGCGTTGGCAGACTGACTGAAGCTTTCTTT.

The V gene is TRBV28, the J gene TRBJ2-2; D is unresolved. CDR3 length: 11 residues. Germline V gene data show CDR1 as MDHEN and CDR2 as SYDVKM. V was cut by 4 bases and J by 9 bases, with 6 bases left in between. The CDR3 loop is CASSSRRELFF. The CDR3 DNA sequence: TGTGCCAGCAGTTCTAGAAGGGAGCTGTTTTTT. The variable domain in full, completed from reference TRBV28 and TRBJ2-2, reads DVKVTQSSRYLVKRTGEKVFLECVQDMDHENMFWYRQDPGLGLRLIYFSYDVKMKEKGDIPEGYSVSREKKERFSLILESASTNQTSMYLCASSSRRELFFGEGSRLTVL.

The CDR3 sequence is CASSYEGFSPLHF. CDR3 nucleotides: TGTGCCAGCAGTTACGAGGGCTTCTCACCCCTCCACTTT. V is TRBV6-5 and J is TRBJ1-6, with D unclear. The CDR3 totals 13 residues. Germline lookup yields CDR1 MNHEY and CDR2 SVGAGI. Trimming shortened V by 2 bases and J by 10 bases, and 9 bases separated the two germline ends.

This chain connects TRBV7-8 to TRBJ1-5; TRBD1 is a possible D gene (6 bases). Germline values: CDR1 SGHVS, CDR2 FQNEAQ. The CDR3 loop spans 19 amino acids. V was trimmed by 1 base and J by 2 bases, leaving 21 bases between them. Here the CDR3 DNA reads TGTGCCAGCAGCTTAGTCAGGGGATTCGGTATCCAAGGCAATCAGCCCCAGCATTTT. Residues: CASSLVRGFGIQGNQPQHF. The full variable domain, with the rest looked up from reference TRBV7-8 and TRBJ1-5, is GAGVSQSPRYKVAKRGQDVALRCDPISGHVSLFWYQQALGQGPEFLTYFQNEAQLDKSGLPSDRFFAERPEGSVSTLKIQRTQQEDSAVYLCASSLVRGFGIQGNQPQHFGDGTRLSIL.

CDR3 bases: TGCGCCAGCAGCCAAGGAACAGGGGGGACCTACGAGCAGTACTTC. Translation: CASSQGTGGTYEQYF. This chain connects TRBV4-1 to TRBJ2-7; 8 nucleotides agree with TRBD1. CDR1 and CDR2 from the germline V gene are MGHRA and YSYEKL. This CDR3 spans 15 amino acids. Trimming removed 1 base from V and 2 bases from J; junction bases left unmatched: 4.

The chain recombines TRBV2 with TRBJ1-1; D call uncertain. The germline V and J ends were trimmed by 5 bases and 0 bases, with 7 bases remaining between them. The CDR3 extends over 13 amino acids. CDR1 is SNHLY and CDR2 is FYNNEI in the germline V gene. The CDR3 DNA follows: TGTGCCAGCAGTCTATCTATGAACACTGAAGCTTTCTTT. Residues: CASSLSMNTEAFF.

The genes are TRBV28 and TRBJ1-3, with D tentatively TRBD1 (6 bases). CDR3 length: 17 residues. Trimming left V 6 bases short and J 0 bases short, with 18 bases between. The germline V gene has CDR1 MDHEN and CDR2 SYDVKM. CDR3 sequence reads: CASSSPVGASSGNTIYF. The CDR3 DNA is TGTGCCAGCAGCTCCCCCGTGGGGGCCAGCTCTGGAAACACCATATATTTT.

In nucleotides, the CDR3 is TGTCCTGGGAGCGCACGTCTACTAGCGGGGCCTTATCCCATACAAGAGACCCAGTACTTC. Protein sequence: CPGSARLLAGPYPIQETQYF. This chain connects TRBV22-1 to TRBJ2-5; TRBD2 is the table's D call and was not checked against the DNA. TRBV22-1 is marked as a pseudogene. The CDR3 consists of 20 residues.

This chain connects TRBV6-5 to TRBJ1-5; TRBD1 is a possible D gene (5 bases). The V and J ends lost 6 bases and 1 base respectively, with 10 bases between them. This CDR3 is 14 amino acids long. Germline assignment: CDR1 MNHEY and CDR2 SVGAGI. The CDR3, as DNA: TGTGCCAGCAGCCCCCAGGGAAGCAATCAGCCCCAGCATTTT. Protein sequence: CASSPQGSNQPQHF.

The chain's CDR3 is CASSVGTSSYNEQFF. The CDR3 DNA follows: TGTGCCAGCAGCGTAGGAACGAGCTCCTACAATGAGCAGTTCTTC. The chain couples TRBV9 to TRBJ2-1; no clear D. Germline values: CDR1 SGDLS, CDR2 YYNGEE. Trimming left V 0 bases short and J 0 bases short, with 7 bases between. This CDR3 spans 15 amino acids.

This clone was observed a few times. This rearrangement joins TRBV4-2 to TRBJ2-7, with 14 nucleotides matching TRBD2. The germline gives CDR1 LGHNA, CDR2 YNFKEQ. Unmatched junction bases numbered 4, after V lost 1 base and J lost 5 bases. CDR3 length: 16 residues. The CDR3 coding sequence is TGTGCCAGCAGCCAAGGACTAGCGGGGGGGTACGACGAGCAGTACTTC. It translates to CASSQGLAGGYDEQYF.

As concerns this clone: Other nucleotide sequences in the sample specify the same CDR3. CDR3 nucleotides: TGTGCCAGCAGTTACTCCACCGGGGGAGGCTACACCTTC. Translating it yields CASSYSTGGGYTF. The chain employs TRBV6-5 and TRBJ1-2; D is perhaps TRBD1 (5 bases). The CDR3 sequence is 13 residues long. CDR1 is MNHEY and CDR2 is SVGAGI in the germline V gene. The V and J ends lost 0 bases and 8 bases respectively, with 10 bases between them.

This clone turned up a few times. V usage is TRBV5-1 and J usage is TRBJ2-7; D not resolved. Germline V gene lookup returns CDR1 SGHRS and CDR2 YFSETQ. The V and J ends lost 0 bases and 7 bases respectively, with 8 bases between them. This CDR3 region has 12 residues. CDR3 in amino acids: CASSLDKREQYF. In DNA form, the CDR3 reads TGCGCCAGCAGCTTGGACAAGAGGGAGCAGTACTTC.

The chain recombines TRBV18 with TRBJ2-5; 9 bases are shared with TRBD1. In germline, CDR1 is KGHSH, CDR2 LQKENI. V gave up 5 bases and J gave up 4 bases; unmatched junction bases: 11. The CDR3 totals 16 residues. The CDR3 is CASSTTGGLIRETQYF. CDR3 coding DNA: TGTGCCAGCTCAACAACAGGGGGCCTCATCAGAGAGACCCAGTACTTC.

The rearrangement links TRBV21-1 to TRBJ1-1; no DNA check was done on the table's D call, TRBD1. TRBV21-1 is a pseudogene locus. The CDR3 totals 14 residues. CDR3: CASSRTQMNTEAFF. The CDR3 DNA follows: TGTGCCAGCAGCAGGACACAGATGAACACTGAAGCTTTCTTT.

The V gene is TRBV2, the J gene TRBJ2-2, with 7 bases identical to TRBD2. CDR3 length: 12 amino acids. Trimming took 10 bases from V and 6 from J; bases not matched to a gene: 5. Germline V gene lookup returns CDR1 SNHLY and CDR2 FYNNEI. CDR3 DNA: TGTGCCACGGGGGAGGGGTCCGGGGAGCTGTTTTTT. The encoded protein is CATGEGSGELFF.

V usage is TRBV28 and J usage is TRBJ1-2; TRBD1 matches 7 bases. CDR3 size: 15 residues. V gave up 7 bases and J gave up 6 bases; unmatched junction bases: 14. Germline CDR1 is MDHEN and CDR2 is SYDVKM. CDR3 region: CASKNSGTAINGYTF. The CDR3 nucleotides read TGTGCCAGCAAGAACTCCGGGACAGCAATAAATGGCTACACCTTC.

This chain connects TRBV11-3 to TRBJ2-3; 8 bases fit TRBD2. After removal of 4 bases from V and 6 bases from J, the junction contained 0 bases not matched to a gene. Germline loops: CDR1 SGHNT, CDR2 YENEEA. CDR3 length: 12 amino acids. The CDR3 sequence: CASSSGGDTQYF. CDR3 DNA: TGTGCCAGCAGCTCGGGGGGGGATACGCAGTATTTT.

V and J are TRBV6-1 and TRBJ1-2; 8 bases map to TRBD1. The J segment lost 0 bases and the V segment lost 3 bases, leaving 6 bases of the junction unmatched. This CDR3 has 16 residues. The germline V gene encodes CDR1 MNHNS and CDR2 SASEGT. As DNA, the CDR3 is TGTGCCAGCAGTGAGAGGCAGGGGGCCCCTAACTATGGCTACACCTTC. Translation gives CASSERQGAPNYGYTF.

The V and J genes are TRBV29-1 and TRBJ1-2, with D possibly being TRBD1 (6 bases). V lost 4 bases, J lost 2 bases, and 14 bases lay in between. The CDR3 consists of 14 residues. The germline V gene has CDR1 SQVTM and CDR2 ANQGSEA. The CDR3 DNA reads TGCAGCGTTGGTAGTTGGGGGGGCAACTATGGCTACACCTTC. Its translation is CSVGSWGGNYGYTF.

The V call is TRBV6-6, the J call TRBJ1-1, with D hard to call. The length of the CDR3 is 11 residues. Germline CDR1 MNHNY, CDR2 SVGAGI (reference sequence). Trimming shortened V by 6 bases and J by 4 bases, and 6 bases separated the two germline ends. Written as DNA, the CDR3 is TGTGCCAGCAGCACAAGCACTGAAGCTTTCTTT. It is translated as CASSTSTEAFF.

The chain links TRBV6-5 to TRBJ2-7; 9 bases map to TRBD1. J was trimmed by 6 bases and V by 2 bases; bases with no gene match: 8. This CDR3 spans 15 amino acids. The germline V gene encodes CDR1 MNHEY and CDR2 SVGAGI. As DNA, the CDR3 is TGTGCCAGCAGTTACAGGGGACAGGGAGTCCTCGAGCAGTACTTC. The encoded protein is CASSYRGQGVLEQYF.

The chain couples TRBV28 to TRBJ2-7; 9 bases match TRBD1. V trimming: 4 bases; J trimming: 6 bases; junction bases outside the gene matches: 4. Germline CDR1 MDHEN, CDR2 SYDVKM. This CDR3 is 13 amino acids long. The CDR3 loop is CASSWTGAGEQYV. The CDR3 DNA follows: TGTGCCAGCAGTTGGACAGGGGCGGGCGAGCAGTACGTC.

This clone was seen more than once but under ten times. J is TRBJ1-6 and V is TRBV6-4; maybe TRBD1 (6 bases). CDR3 size: 13 residues. The germline CDR1 and CDR2 sequences are MRHNA and SNTAGT. Trimming left V 6 bases short and J 6 bases short, with 9 bases between. The CDR3 DNA is TGTGCCAGCAGGCGGACAGTTAATTCACCCCTCCACTTT. Translating gives CASRRTVNSPLHF.

The gene calls are TRBV9 and TRBJ2-5; 7 bases agree with TRBD2. CDR3 size: 15 residues. The V segment lost 1 base and the J segment 4 bases; nucleotides outside the gene matches: 7. Germline loops: CDR1 SGDLS, CDR2 YYNGEE. The CDR3 region has the DNA TGTGCCAGCAGCGTATGGGCTGGGGGGGGAGAGACCCAGTACTTC. As protein: CASSVWAGGGETQYF.

This chain uses TRBV9 with TRBJ1-3, with D unclear. CDR1 is SGDLS and CDR2 is YYNGEE in the germline V gene. This CDR3 region has 14 residues. V was shortened by 0 bases and J by 2 bases, with 6 bases between the two germline ends. The CDR3, as DNA: TGTGCCAGCAGCGTAGGGCAGACTGGAAACACCATATATTTT. Translated, it gives CASSVGQTGNTIYF.